Listed below are T cell receptor beta chains from one sample, sequenced in a study of shared clonotypes between healthy human individuals. The table came from immunoSEQ multiplex PCR; TCRdb's copy has only in-frame clones and leaves some out. The sample records roughly 700,000 clones, roughly 70% being singletons. The sample consisted of memory CD4+ T cells sorted from blood. These receptors came from a woman aged 25 to 45 in good health. CDR3s include the opening cysteine and the closing phenylalanine or tryptophan. D genes are given only for firm matches. Clone size appears in some rows only: once, few, many, or a class for an expanded clone.

j_call: TRBJ1-4; clone_size: NA; v_call: TRBV6-5; d_call: TRBD1; cdr3_aa: CASSRGGTDNEKLFF; cdr3_nt: TGTGCCAGCAGCCGAGGGGGGACAGACAATGAAAAACTGTTTTTT
j_call: TRBJ2-5; clone_size: NA; v_call: TRBV6-6; d_call: TRBD1; cdr3_aa: CASSRGLQETQYF; cdr3_nt: TGTGCCAGCAGCAGGGGGCTCCAAGAGACCCAGTACTTC
j_call: TRBJ1-1; clone_size: few; v_call: TRBV28; d_call: NA; cdr3_aa: CASVPPLNTEAFF; cdr3_nt: TGTGCCAGCGTCCCGCCATTGAACACTGAAGCTTTCTTT
j_call: TRBJ2-4; clone_size: few; v_call: TRBV2; d_call: TRBD1; cdr3_aa: CASSGTGAKNIQYF; cdr3_nt: TGTGCCAGCAGCGGGACAGGGGCCAAAAACATTCAGTACTTC
j_call: TRBJ2-3; clone_size: NA; v_call: TRBV5-4; d_call: TRBD2; cdr3_aa: CASSLGASGRLDTQYF; cdr3_nt: TGTGCCAGCAGCTTGGGGGCTAGCGGGAGGTTAGATACGCAGTATTTT
j_call: TRBJ2-2; clone_size: NA; v_call: TRBV28; d_call: TRBD2; cdr3_aa: CASRGTSGKWELFF; cdr3_nt: TGTGCCAGCAGGGGGACTAGCGGGAAATGGGAGCTGTTTTTT
j_call: TRBJ2-2; clone_size: NA; v_call: TRBV14; d_call: NA; cdr3_aa: CASSQNTGGAGELFF; cdr3_nt: TGTGCCAGCAGCCAAAATACCGGGGGCGCGGGGGAGCTGTTTTTT
j_call: TRBJ1-2; clone_size: NA; v_call: TRBV4-1; d_call: TRBD1; cdr3_aa: CASSQVPGTGGYGYTF; cdr3_nt: TGCGCCAGCAGCCAAGTACCCGGGACAGGGGGCTATGGCTACACCTTC
j_call: TRBJ1-4; clone_size: NA; v_call: TRBV6-1; d_call: TRBD1; cdr3_aa: CASRAGQIAEKLFF; cdr3_nt: TGTGCCAGCAGGGCGGGACAGATCGCTGAAAAACTGTTTTTT
j_call: TRBJ2-3; clone_size: few; v_call: TRBV13; d_call: TRBD2; cdr3_aa: CASSLVGRTDTQYF; cdr3_nt: TGTGCCAGCAGCTTAGTCGGGAGGACAGATACGCAGTATTTT
j_call: TRBJ2-7; clone_size: few; v_call: TRBV2; d_call: NA; cdr3_aa: CASRTSTLYEQYF; cdr3_nt: TGTGCCAGCAGGACTTCGACCCTCTACGAGCAGTACTTC
j_call: TRBJ2-2; clone_size: NA; v_call: TRBV19; d_call: TRBD1; cdr3_aa: CASTSGQVGTGELFF; cdr3_nt: TGTGCCAGTACCTCAGGACAGGTTGGCACCGGGGAGCTGTTTTTT
j_call: TRBJ2-7; clone_size: NA; v_call: TRBV2; d_call: TRBD2; cdr3_aa: CATKSGRAYYEQYF; cdr3_nt: TGTGCCACAAAGAGCGGGAGGGCCTATTATGAGCAGTACTTC
j_call: TRBJ2-1; clone_size: NA; v_call: TRBV7-3; d_call: TRBD2; cdr3_aa: CASSSTGGSHNNEQFF; cdr3_nt: TGTGCCAGCAGCTCGACGGGCGGGAGTCATAACAATGAGCAGTTCTTC
j_call: TRBJ1-2; clone_size: NA; v_call: TRBV28; d_call: NA; cdr3_aa: CASSLARDYGYTF; cdr3_nt: TGTGCCAGCAGTTTGGCCCGAGACTATGGCTACACCTTC
j_call: TRBJ2-3; clone_size: NA; v_call: TRBV10-2; d_call: TRBD2; cdr3_aa: CASSEAGGSDTQYF; cdr3_nt: TGCGCCAGCAGTGAAGCGGGAGGCTCAGATACGCAGTATTTT
j_call: TRBJ1-2; clone_size: few; v_call: TRBV6-5; d_call: NA; cdr3_aa: CASSYSTQGVYGYTF; cdr3_nt: TGTGCCAGCAGTTACTCGACTCAGGGAGTCTATGGCTACACCTTC
j_call: TRBJ2-3; clone_size: NA; v_call: TRBV5-1; d_call: NA; cdr3_aa: CASSFGATDTQYF; cdr3_nt: TGCGCCAGCAGCTTTGGGGCCACAGATACGCAGTATTTT
j_call: TRBJ2-7; clone_size: NA; v_call: TRBV7-2; d_call: TRBD1; cdr3_aa: CASSSGQVKSSYEQYF; cdr3_nt: TGTGCCAGCAGCTCGGGACAGGTAAAGAGCTCCTACGAGCAGTACTTC
j_call: TRBJ1-5; clone_size: NA; v_call: TRBV2; d_call: NA; cdr3_aa: CASRWLENSNQPQHF; cdr3_nt: TGTGCCAGCAGGTGGTTAGAAAATAGCAATCAGCCCCAGCATTTT
j_call: TRBJ2-2; clone_size: NA; v_call: TRBV27; d_call: TRBD2; cdr3_aa: CASSTGGLAGNTGELFF; cdr3_nt: TGTGCCAGCAGTACCGGAGGGCTAGCGGGTAACACCGGGGAGCTGTTTTTT
j_call: TRBJ1-1; clone_size: NA; v_call: TRBV5-1; d_call: TRBD1; cdr3_aa: CASSLSGTGGTEAFF; cdr3_nt: TGCGCCAGCAGCTTGTCCGGGACAGGGGGAACTGAAGCTTTCTTT
j_call: TRBJ1-4; clone_size: NA; v_call: TRBV21-1; d_call: NA; cdr3_aa: CASSKNEQVNEKLFF; cdr3_nt: TGTGCCAGCAGCAAAAACGAACAGGTTAATGAAAAACTGTTTTTT
j_call: TRBJ2-1; clone_size: NA; v_call: TRBV5-1; d_call: TRBD2; cdr3_aa: CASSSLAPTNEQFF; cdr3_nt: TGCGCCAGCAGCTCACTAGCGCCAACCAATGAGCAGTTCTTC
j_call: TRBJ2-3; clone_size: NA; v_call: TRBV29-1; d_call: TRBD2; cdr3_aa: CSVGGVAGADTQYF; cdr3_nt: TGCAGCGTGGGTGGTGTGGCGGGGGCAGATACGCAGTATTTT
j_call: TRBJ2-7; clone_size: once; v_call: TRBV4-2; d_call: NA; cdr3_aa: CASSQVADPYEQYF; cdr3_nt: TGTGCCAGCAGCCAAGTGGCCGACCCCTACGAGCAGTACTTC
j_call: TRBJ1-3; clone_size: NA; v_call: TRBV7-2; d_call: NA; cdr3_aa: CASSPSLGGNTIYF; cdr3_nt: TGTGCCAGCAGCCCCAGCTTGGGGGGAAACACCATATATTTT
j_call: TRBJ2-3; clone_size: NA; v_call: TRBV10-3; d_call: NA; cdr3_aa: CAISTREHTDTQYF; cdr3_nt: TGTGCCATCAGTACCCGGGAGCACACAGATACGCAGTATTTT
j_call: TRBJ2-2; clone_size: NA; v_call: TRBV9; d_call: NA; cdr3_aa: CASSVDTLPPEYTGELFF; cdr3_nt: TGTGCCAGCAGCGTAGATACCCTGCCTCCGGAGTACACCGGGGAGCTGTTTTTT
j_call: TRBJ2-7; clone_size: many; v_call: TRBV11-2; d_call: NA; cdr3_aa: CASSLTRAEQYF; cdr3_nt: TGTGCCAGCAGCTTAACCCGAGCCGAGCAGTACTTC
j_call: TRBJ2-7; clone_size: few; v_call: TRBV28; d_call: NA; cdr3_aa: CASSRETGFNEQYF; cdr3_nt: TGTGCCAGCAGCCGGGAGACGGGATTCAACGAGCAGTACTTC
j_call: TRBJ1-3; clone_size: few; v_call: TRBV7-8; d_call: NA; cdr3_aa: CASSHPSGNTIYF; cdr3_nt: TGTGCCAGCAGCCACCCCTCTGGAAACACCATATATTTT
j_call: TRBJ1-5; clone_size: NA; v_call: TRBV28; d_call: NA; cdr3_aa: CASSLPRGDNQPQHF; cdr3_nt: TGTGCCAGCAGTTTACCCCGGGGGGACAATCAGCCCCAGCATTTT
j_call: TRBJ2-1; clone_size: NA; v_call: TRBV5-1; d_call: NA; cdr3_aa: CASTPADALYNEQFF; cdr3_nt: TGCGCCAGCACGCCGGCGGACGCCCTCTACAATGAGCAGTTCTTC
j_call: TRBJ2-5; clone_size: NA; v_call: TRBV9; d_call: NA; cdr3_aa: CASSVQGRSGETQYF; cdr3_nt: TGTGCCAGCAGCGTACAGGGTCGGTCGGGAGAGACCCAGTACTTC
j_call: TRBJ1-2; clone_size: NA; v_call: TRBV7-8; d_call: NA; cdr3_aa: CASSAYRGANYGYTF; cdr3_nt: TGTGCCAGCAGCGCTTACCGGGGGGCTAACTATGGCTACACCTTC
j_call: TRBJ1-5; clone_size: once; v_call: TRBV2; d_call: NA; cdr3_aa: CASGRAVGNQPQHF; cdr3_nt: TGTGCCAGCGGCCGGGCGGTAGGCAATCAGCCCCAGCATTTT
j_call: TRBJ2-2; clone_size: NA; v_call: TRBV6-5; d_call: NA; cdr3_aa: CASLDANTGELFF; cdr3_nt: TGTGCCAGCTTAGACGCGAACACCGGGGAGCTGTTTTTT
j_call: TRBJ1-4; clone_size: many; v_call: TRBV6-5; d_call: NA; cdr3_aa: CASSNDSLEKLFF; cdr3_nt: TGTGCCAGCAGTAATGACAGTTTAGAAAAACTGTTTTTT
j_call: TRBJ2-5; clone_size: few; v_call: TRBV30; d_call: NA; cdr3_aa: CAWIRRKTQKTQYF; cdr3_nt: TGTGCCTGGATCCGCCGGAAGACCCAAAAGACCCAGTACTTC
j_call: TRBJ2-3; clone_size: NA; v_call: TRBV5-1; d_call: TRBD2; cdr3_aa: CASSLGRGDTQYF; cdr3_nt: TGCGCCAGCAGCTTGGGGCGGGGGGATACGCAGTATTTT
j_call: TRBJ2-7; clone_size: NA; v_call: TRBV5-5; d_call: NA; cdr3_aa: CASSLGRDRAYEQYF; cdr3_nt: TGTGCCAGCAGCTTGGGGCGGGATAGAGCCTACGAGCAGTACTTC
j_call: TRBJ2-1; clone_size: NA; v_call: TRBV19; d_call: NA; cdr3_aa: CASSIAGLINEQFF; cdr3_nt: TGTGCCAGTAGTATCGCGGGACTGATCAATGAGCAGTTCTTC
j_call: TRBJ2-7; clone_size: few; v_call: TRBV13; d_call: NA; cdr3_aa: CASSLGLYEQYF; cdr3_nt: TGTGCCAGCAGCTTAGGCCTATACGAGCAGTACTTC
j_call: TRBJ1-4; clone_size: NA; v_call: TRBV28; d_call: NA; cdr3_aa: CASSETPATNEKLFF; cdr3_nt: TGTGCCAGCAGCGAGACACCGGCAACTAATGAAAAACTGTTTTTT
j_call: TRBJ1-1; clone_size: NA; v_call: TRBV19; d_call: TRBD1; cdr3_aa: CASRGQTGAFF; cdr3_nt: TGTGCCAGTAGGGGACAGACGGGAGCTTTCTTT
j_call: TRBJ2-5; clone_size: once; v_call: TRBV5-6; d_call: NA; cdr3_aa: CASSLVSSSKSTQYF; cdr3_nt: TGTGCCAGCAGCTTGGTGTCTAGTTCCAAGAGTACCCAGTACTTC
j_call: TRBJ2-1; clone_size: NA; v_call: TRBV28; d_call: TRBD1; cdr3_aa: CASSLEQGQVEQFF; cdr3_nt: TGTGCCAGCAGTTTAGAACAGGGGCAGGTTGAGCAGTTCTTC
j_call: TRBJ2-7; clone_size: NA; v_call: TRBV7-2; d_call: NA; cdr3_aa: CASSSQPQGGYEQYF; cdr3_nt: TGTGCCAGCAGCTCCCAACCACAGGGGGGGTACGAGCAGTACTTC
j_call: TRBJ2-7; clone_size: NA; v_call: TRBV2; d_call: NA; cdr3_aa: CASSEVLPYEQYF; cdr3_nt: TGTGCCAGCAGTGAGGTCCTACCCTACGAGCAGTACTTC
j_call: TRBJ2-2; clone_size: once; v_call: TRBV7-9; d_call: TRBD2; cdr3_aa: CASIGFTGLGTGELFF; cdr3_nt: TGTGCCAGCATCGGATTTACGGGACTAGGCACCGGGGAGCTGTTTTTT
j_call: TRBJ2-5; clone_size: once; v_call: TRBV5-1; d_call: NA; cdr3_aa: CASSLRGRGEEETQYF; cdr3_nt: TGCGCCAGCAGCTTGCGAGGCAGGGGAGAGGAAGAGACCCAGTACTTC
j_call: TRBJ1-2; clone_size: NA; v_call: TRBV7-9; d_call: TRBD1; cdr3_aa: CASSLGVGTDYGYTF; cdr3_nt: TGTGCCAGCAGCTTAGGTGTTGGGACAGACTATGGCTACACCTTC
j_call: TRBJ2-1; clone_size: NA; v_call: TRBV11-2; d_call: TRBD2; cdr3_aa: CASRRLAGRNNEQFF; cdr3_nt: TGTGCCAGCAGACGACTAGCGGGACGCAACAATGAGCAGTTCTTC
j_call: TRBJ2-1; clone_size: NA; v_call: TRBV5-1; d_call: NA; cdr3_aa: CASSLVSGINEQFF; cdr3_nt: TGCGCCAGCAGCTTGGTGTCAGGGATCAATGAGCAGTTCTTC
j_call: TRBJ2-3; clone_size: NA; v_call: TRBV7-6; d_call: TRBD2; cdr3_aa: CASSLAAGLAGGLDTQYF; cdr3_nt: TGTGCCAGCAGCTTAGCGGCCGGACTAGCGGGAGGATTAGATACGCAGTATTTT
j_call: TRBJ2-5; clone_size: NA; v_call: TRBV19; d_call: NA; cdr3_aa: CASSIASQETQYF; cdr3_nt: TGTGCCAGTAGTATCGCCAGCCAAGAGACCCAGTACTTC